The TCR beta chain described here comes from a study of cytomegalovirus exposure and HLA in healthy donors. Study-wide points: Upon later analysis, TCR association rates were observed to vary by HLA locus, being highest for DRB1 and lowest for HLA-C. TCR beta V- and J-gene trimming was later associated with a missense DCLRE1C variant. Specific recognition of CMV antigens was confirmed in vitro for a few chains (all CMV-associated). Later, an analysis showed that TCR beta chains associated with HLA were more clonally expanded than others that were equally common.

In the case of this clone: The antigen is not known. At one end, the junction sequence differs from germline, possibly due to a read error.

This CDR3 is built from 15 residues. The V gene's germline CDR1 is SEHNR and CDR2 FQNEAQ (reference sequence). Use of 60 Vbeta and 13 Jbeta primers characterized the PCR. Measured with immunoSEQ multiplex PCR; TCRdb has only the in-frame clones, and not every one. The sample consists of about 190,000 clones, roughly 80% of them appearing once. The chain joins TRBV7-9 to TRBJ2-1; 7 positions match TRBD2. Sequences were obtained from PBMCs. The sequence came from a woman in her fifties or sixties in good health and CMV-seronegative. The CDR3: CSSSPLRENYNEQFF. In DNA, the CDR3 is TGTTCCAGCAGCCCTTTGCGGGAGAACTACAATGAGCAGTTCTTC.